This entry concerns a single TCR beta chain. The data were taken from a study of blood T cell repertoires in COVID-19. The wider study: The United States, Italy and Spain were the sources of the acute and convalescent COVID-19 samples.

The V gene end was trimmed by 1 base and the J gene end by 0 bases; junction bases not matched to a gene: 5. This CDR3 spans 17 amino acids. Germline CDR1 reads SGHRS; CDR2 reads YFSETQ. The protocol was immunoSEQ multiplex PCR, while the TCRdb copy is restricted to in-frame clones and leaves out a portion. The sample has 150,000 to 200,000 clones, about 80% seen once; the top ten hold approximately 10%. Among Cohort 3 donors, those recovered had two negative PCRs, clearance, or symptom resolution. Material for sequencing was PBMCs or T cells enriched from blood (not recorded which). This TCR derives from a man in his forties or fifties who had recovered from COVID-19. The rearrangement uses TRBV5-1 and TRBJ2-1; 9 bases agree with TRBD2. CDR3 nucleotides: TGCGCCAGCAGCTTGCAAAATAGCGGGAGCTCCTACAATGAGCAGTTCTTC. Translating gives CASSLQNSGSSYNEQFF.